These T cell receptor beta chains were read from a single sample in a study of cytotoxic CD8 clonotypes in ibrutinib-treated CLL. TCRdb keeps only in-frame clones here, not all; method: immunoSEQ multiplex PCR. The table has 13,000 to 15,000 clones, more than 45% seen once; the top ten hold around 34%. The sample here was PBMCs, taken at an approximately 22-month disease-progression time point, from a patient treated with ibrutinib. The receptors derive from a human donor with chronic lymphocytic leukemia. CDR3s include the opening cysteine and the closing phenylalanine or tryptophan. D genes are given only for firm matches. Size is omitted from some rows. Given values are once, few, many or a class for expanded clones.

size: many; D: .; J: TRBJ2-1; V: TRBV19; CDR3: CASSMTQFGGISYNEQFF; DNA: TGTGCCAGTAGTATGACCCAGTTTGGGGGGATATCCTACAATGAGCAGTTCTTC
size: few; D: .; J: TRBJ2-7; V: TRBV7-9; CDR3: CASSLVGPEQYF; DNA: TGTGCCAGCAGCTTAGTAGGGCCCGAGCAGTACTTC
size: once; D: TRBD1; J: TRBJ1-2; V: TRBV7-8; CDR3: CASSSLGLEGALLGYGYTF; DNA: TGTGCCAGCAGCTCCCTCGGCTTAGAGGGGGCTCTATTGGGCTATGGCTACACCTTC
size: .; D: TRBD2; J: TRBJ2-3; V: TRBV15; CDR3: CATSRGLAGGDTQYF; DNA: TGTGCCACCAGCAGAGGACTAGCGGGGGGAGATACGCAGTATTTT
size: .; D: TRBD2; J: TRBJ2-7; V: TRBV18; CDR3: CASSPLAGLAGVNEQYF; DNA: TGTGCCAGCTCACCCTTGGCTGGACTAGCGGGGGTTAACGAGCAGTACTTC
size: few; D: .; J: TRBJ2-1; V: TRBV9; CDR3: CASSVDGRSSYNEQFF; DNA: TGTGCCAGCAGCGTAGACGGCAGAAGCTCCTACAATGAGCAGTTCTTC
size: .; D: TRBD2; J: TRBJ2-3; V: TRBV7-9; CDR3: CASSPSGGSTDTQYF; DNA: TGTGCCAGCAGCCCCAGCGGGGGAAGCACAGATACGCAGTATTTT
size: .; D: .; J: TRBJ2-2; V: TRBV9; CDR3: CASSVATRGPNTGELFF; DNA: TGTGCCAGCAGCGTAGCTACGAGGGGCCCGAACACCGGGGAGCTGTTTTTT
size: .; D: .; J: TRBJ1-2; V: TRBV2; CDR3: CASSEGTVIYGYTF; DNA: TGTGCCAGCAGCGAAGGGACGGTGATCTATGGCTACACCTTC
size: few; D: TRBD2; J: TRBJ2-5; V: TRBV7-9; CDR3: CASSDPAGEVNF; DNA: TGTGCCAGCAGCGACCCTGCGGGGGAGGTGAACTTC
size: .; D: .; J: TRBJ1-4; V: TRBV2; CDR3: CASRFREARNEKLFF; DNA: TGTGCCAGCAGGTTCAGGGAGGCCCGTAATGAAAAACTGTTTTTT
size: few; D: .; J: TRBJ2-7; V: TRBV19; CDR3: CASSPRQTPRPYEQYF; DNA: TGTGCCAGTAGTCCCCGACAGACTCCCCGGCCTTACGAGCAGTACTTC